These 28 T cell receptor beta chains share one sample of origin, sequenced in a study of CD8+CD57+ T cells in acquired aplastic anemia. The patients chosen for sequencing had shown expansion of CD8+CD57+ cells (detected by flow cytometry). CDR3 and TCR beta VDJ profiling relied on a genomic DNA template. MiXCR, run by TCRdb on the reads, gives a single entry per CDR3 protein. The top ten clones hold approximately 42% of a sample with about 180,000 distinct CDR3 sequences, nearly 65% of them seen once. Sequencing was performed on sorted CD4+, CD8+, or CD8+CD57+ T cells (not recorded which) from PBMCs. The origin of the receptors is a human donor with aplastic anemia.

This clonotype was seen just once. Lacking the conserved final phenylalanine or tryptophan, this CDR3 likely reflects a read error. The chain is built from TRBV29-1 and TRBJ1-1; tentative D call: TRBD1 (5 bases). V was shortened by 7 bases and J by 1 base, with 10 bases between the two germline ends. Germline V gene sequence: CDR1 SQVTM, CDR2 ANQGSEA. CDR3 length equals 12 residues. CDR3 in amino acids: CSGTRENTEAFL. CDR3 sequence (DNA): TGCAGCGGGACCAGGGAGAACACTGAAGCTTTCCTT.

In this sample, this clonotype turned up many times. V gene TRBV7-9 combines with J gene TRBJ2-3; the D gene is possibly TRBD2 (5 bases). The CDR3 length is 12 residues. Trimming took 4 bases from V and 3 from J, leaving 5 bases between them. Germline V gene sequence: CDR1 SEHNR, CDR2 FQNEAQ (reference sequence). The CDR3 loop is CASSSGTDTQYF. The CDR3 coding sequence is TGTGCCAGCAGCTCGGGGACAGATACGCAGTATTTT.

This rearrangement joins TRBV29-1 to TRBJ2-3; D not resolved. In germline, CDR1 is SQVTM, CDR2 ANQGSEA. The CDR3 loop spans 13 amino acids. V was cut by 0 bases and J by 6 bases, with 10 bases left in between. The CDR3 DNA sequence: TGCAGCGTTGAAGATCTGGTGCGGGATACGCAGTATTTT. Amino acids: CSVEDLVRDTQYF.

Ten or more counts support this clonotype. The genes are TRBV2 and TRBJ1-5, with D maybe TRBD1 (5 bases). The CDR3 runs to 15 residues. CDR1 and CDR2 (germline): SNHLY, FYNNEI. V was clipped by 3 bases and J by 0 bases, with 9 bases between them. The CDR3 here is CASSEGTDSNQPQHF. DNA of the CDR3: TGTGCCAGCAGTGAGGGGACGGATAGCAATCAGCCCCAGCATTTT. The whole variable domain, filled in from reference TRBV2 and TRBJ1-5, reads EPEVTQTPSHQVTQMGQEVILRCVPISNHLYFYWYRQILGQKVEFLVSFYNNEISEKSEIFDDQFSVERPDGSNFTLKIRSTKLEDSAMYFCASSEGTDSNQPQHFGDGTRLSIL.

The table lists this clonotype with many counts. The genes are TRBV13 and TRBJ1-1; 7 bases are a match to TRBD1. Germline V gene data show CDR1 as PRHDT and CDR2 as FYEKMQ (reference sequence). The V and J ends lost 3 bases and 4 bases, in that order; junction bases with no gene match: 14. This CDR3 spans 17 amino acids. CDR3 sequence: CASSFRGEQSGVTEAFF. In DNA form, the CDR3 reads TGTGCCAGCAGCTTCAGGGGGGAGCAAAGTGGCGTCACTGAAGCTTTCTTT. Full variable domain (remainder filled in from reference TRBV13 and TRBJ1-1): AAGVIQSPRHLIKEKRETATLKCYPIPRHDTVYWYQQGPGQDPQFLISFYEKMQSDKGSIPDRFSAQQFSDYHSELNMSSLELGDSALYFCASSFRGEQSGVTEAFFGQGTRLTVV.

The chain employs TRBV11-2 and TRBJ1-2; weak D call: TRBD1 (6 bases). The CDR3 consists of 14 residues. Between the trimmed V and J ends, which lost 1 base and 8 bases, there was a span of 14 bases. Germline V lookup: CDR1 SGHAT, CDR2 FQNNGV. CDR3 DNA: TGTGCCAGCAGCTTAGGCGTTAGCGGGGGCGGCTACACCTTC. It specifies CASSLGVSGGGYTF.

The V gene is TRBV7-2, the J gene TRBJ2-3, with a possible D match to TRBD2 (5 bases). Germline lookup yields CDR1 SGHTA and CDR2 FQGNSA. CDR3 length: 13 amino acids. Trimming stripped 5 bases from V and 6 bases from J, with 12 bases between. In nucleotides, the CDR3 is TGTGCCAGCAGCGATCTAACTAGGGATACGCAGTATTTT. It is translated as CASSDLTRDTQYF. Complete variable domain (other parts from reference TRBV7-2 and TRBJ2-3): GAGVSQSPSNKVTEKGKDVELRCDPISGHTALYWYRQSLGQGLEFLIYFQGNSAPDKSGLPSDRFSAERTGGSVSTLTIQRTQQEDSAVYLCASSDLTRDTQYFGPGTRLTVL.

The chain recombines TRBV7-9 with TRBJ1-2; maybe TRBD1 (6 bases). The ends were cut back, 5 bases at V and 5 bases at J, with 15 bases in the middle. CDR3 length: 14 residues. CDR1 SEHNR and CDR2 FQNEAQ come from the germline V gene (reference sequence). For the CDR3, the DNA is TGTGCCAGCAGCCCGAAGGGGACACAATATGGCTACACCTTC. It codes for CASSPKGTQYGYTF.

This rearrangement joins TRBV6-1 to TRBJ2-1; 12 positions match TRBD2. The CDR3 covers 16 residues. The ends lost 5 bases at V and 5 bases at J; junction bases unmatched: 7. CDR1 MNHNS and CDR2 SASEGT come from the germline V gene. In nucleotides, the CDR3 is TGTGCCAGCAGTACCTGGACTAGCGGGGCCAACAATGAGCAGTTCTTC. Its protein product is CASSTWTSGANNEQFF.

The rearrangement joins TRBV24-1 to TRBJ2-7; D may be TRBD1 (6 bases). The CDR3 sequence is 16 residues long. Trimming left V 2 bases short and J 2 bases short, with 15 bases between. Germline V gives CDR1 KGHDR, CDR2 SFDVKD. Written as DNA, the CDR3 is TGTGCCACCAGTGATTCGCAGGGGAGAGGGGCCTACGAGCAGTACTTC. This encodes CATSDSQGRGAYEQYF.

The rearrangement joins TRBV2 to TRBJ1-5; 7 bases are shared with TRBD1. The CDR3 has 15 amino acids. Per the germline V gene, CDR1 is SNHLY and CDR2 is FYNNEI. V was clipped by 5 bases and J by 3 bases; unmatched bases: 7. The CDR3 sequence: CASSNPGQFNQPQHF. The CDR3 nucleotides are TGTGCCAGCAGTAATCCGGGACAGTTCAATCAGCCCCAGCATTTT.

This clonotype was observed many times. This chain joins TRBV6-1 and TRBJ2-1; D is possibly TRBD2 (6 bases). CDR3 length equals 16 residues. From germline, CDR1 is MNHNS and CDR2 SASEGT. V lost 6 bases, J lost 5 bases, and 20 bases lay in between. The CDR3 DNA reads TGTGCCAGCAGCGGAGGTGCGGGGCGGACTCACAATGAGCAGTTCTTC. It translates to CASSGGAGRTHNEQFF.

The rearrangement joins TRBV20-1 to TRBJ2-7; D not certain. Germline CDR1 DFQATT, CDR2 SNEGSKA (reference sequence). Trimming removed 5 bases at V and 0 bases at J, with 17 bases between. The CDR3 runs to 15 residues. The DNA for the CDR3 is TGCAGTGCTCCAGCCCCGGCTCTAGGCTCCTACGAGCAGTACTTC. Protein sequence: CSAPAPALGSYEQYF.

CDR3 loop: CASRELAGKKETQYF. CDR3 coding DNA: TGTGCCAGCAGGGAACTAGCGGGGAAGAAAGAGACCCAGTACTTC. V is TRBV6-4 and J is TRBJ2-5; 10 positions agree with TRBD2. V shed 6 bases, J shed 3 bases, and the junction held 7 bases outside the gene matches. This CDR3 is 15 amino acids long. Germline V lookup: CDR1 MRHNA, CDR2 SNTAGT.

This chain joins TRBV7-6 and TRBJ2-1; 9 nucleotides align to TRBD2. V shed 5 bases and J 10 bases; nucleotides not matched to a gene: 12. This CDR3 comprises 15 residues. CDR1 is SGHVS and CDR2 is FNYEAQ in the germline V gene. CDR3 residues: CASSLRSGGTEEQFF. As DNA, the CDR3 is TGTGCCAGCAGCCTCAGGAGCGGGGGGACTGAGGAGCAGTTCTTC. The full variable domain, completed using reference TRBV7-6 and TRBJ2-1, is GAGVSQSPRYKVTKRGQDVALRCDPISGHVSLYWYRQALGQGPEFLTYFNYEAQQDKSGLPNDRFSAERPEGSISTLTIQRTEQRDSAMYRCASSLRSGGTEEQFFGPGTRLTVL.

This clonotype was seen ten or more times. The chain couples TRBV4-1 to TRBJ1-2, with D possibly being TRBD1 (6 bases). V gave up 7 bases and J gave up 5 bases, with 20 bases separating them. The CDR3 length is 15 residues. Germline CDR1 MGHRA, CDR2 YSYEKL. The CDR3 is CASNVEQGALYGYTF. CDR3 in DNA: TGCGCCAGCAACGTAGAACAGGGCGCTCTTTATGGCTACACCTTC.

This clonotype was seen at least ten times. V gene TRBV9 combines with J gene TRBJ1-2; D remains ambiguous. The CDR3 totals 11 residues. Trimming took off 4 bases at V and 6 bases at J, with 7 bases between the two ends. CDR1 SGDLS and CDR2 YYNGEE come from the germline V gene. CDR3 residues: CASSPTNGYTF. The CDR3 DNA sequence: TGTGCCAGCAGCCCGACCAATGGCTACACCTTC.

This chain uses TRBV19 with TRBJ2-7; the D is unclear. The CDR3 covers 14 residues. Germline assignment: CDR1 LNHDA and CDR2 SQIVND (reference sequence). Trimming took 5 bases from V and 3 from J, leaving 14 bases between them. DNA for the CDR3: TGTGCCAGTAGTTCGCCGGGTCTCCACTACGAGCAGTACTTC. This gives the protein CASSSPGLHYEQYF.

The chain uses TRBV7-6 and TRBJ2-1, with 8 bases that match TRBD1. CDR3 size: 14 residues. Per the germline V gene, CDR1 is SGHVS and CDR2 is FNYEAQ. With V trimmed by 5 bases and J by 7 bases, 7 bases remained unmatched. In nucleotides, the CDR3 is TGTGCCAGCAGCGAACAGGGGGTTACGAATGAGCAGTTCTTC. Translation gives CASSEQGVTNEQFF.

This clonotype was found many times. The chain links TRBV6-2 or TRBV6-3 to TRBJ2-2; D gene ambiguous. Germline CDR1 is MNHEY and CDR2 is SVGEGT. There are 12 residues in the CDR3. Trimming pared 0 bases from V and 10 bases from J, leaving 6 bases between. Here the CDR3 DNA reads TGTGCCAGCAGTTACTCGAATCCGGAGCTGTTTTTT. It translates to CASSYSNPELFF.

The chain employs TRBV24-1 and TRBJ2-3; D might be TRBD2 (5 bases). Per germline, CDR1 KGHDR and CDR2 SFDVKD. V lost 5 bases and J 3 bases, leaving 11 bases between the germline ends. The CDR3 runs to 14 residues. The DNA of the CDR3 is TGTGCCACCAGTGTCACGGGAAAAACAGATACGCAGTATTTT. Protein sequence: CATSVTGKTDTQYF.

The chain uses TRBV10-2 and TRBJ2-7; 8 bases are a match to TRBD1. The germline gives CDR1 WSHSY, CDR2 SAAADI. Unmatched junction bases numbered 15, after V lost 11 bases and J lost 3 bases. This CDR3 is built from 15 residues. In nucleotides, the CDR3 is TGCGCCGGCATTGAAAACAGGGGGACGGACTACGAGCAGTACTTC. Translation: CAGIENRGTDYEQYF.

This clonotype has a handful of counts. No conserved phenylalanine or tryptophan is present at the end of the CDR3, so a read error is the likely explanation. The limits of the CDR3 on the DNA are not certain, so only TCRdb's listed CDR3 is given. The chain carries TRBV7-9 and TRBJ1-1; the DNA was not used to check the table's D call, TRBD1. From its first to its last residue, the CDR3 has 8 amino acids. Germline V gives CDR1 SEHNR, CDR2 FQNEAQ (reference sequence). Here the CDR3 reads CASSSQTG.

The sample holds one count of this clonotype. The chain uses TRBV20-1 and TRBJ1-6; no clear D gene. With 3 bases removed from V and 8 bases from J, the gap between germline ends came to 11 bases. This CDR3 region has 13 residues. Germline CDR1 reads DFQATT; CDR2 reads SNEGSKA (reference sequence). CDR3 sequence: CSASTPGDSPLHF. CDR3 in DNA: TGCAGTGCTAGTACCCCGGGCGATTCACCCCTCCACTTT.

The rearrangement links TRBV9 to TRBJ2-7, with 7 nucleotides matching TRBD1. J gave up 5 bases and V 3 bases, and 5 bases lay outside the gene matches. Germline CDR1 SGDLS, CDR2 YYNGEE. The length of the CDR3 is 13 residues. The CDR3 here is CASSDNRGHEQYF. The CDR3 region has the DNA TGTGCCAGCAGCGATAACAGGGGACACGAGCAGTACTTC.

This clonotype was seen more than once but under ten times. CDR3 DNA: TGTGCCACCCACGGACAGGCGGATGGCTACACCTTC. Translated: CATHGQADGYTF. The chain couples TRBV10-3 to TRBJ1-2, with 7 bases fitting TRBD1. This CDR3 spans 12 amino acids. The ends lost 10 bases at V and 6 bases at J; junction bases unmatched: 8. Germline CDR1 reads ENHRY; CDR2 reads SYGVKD.

The chain is built from TRBV7-9 and TRBJ2-2; D is uncertain. Per the germline V gene, CDR1 is SEHNR and CDR2 is FQNEAQ (reference sequence). With 5 bases removed from V and 4 bases from J, the gap between germline ends came to 11 bases. The CDR3 length is 14 residues. For the CDR3, the DNA is TGTGCCAGCAGCCCTTCATCGAGCACCGGGGAGCTGTTTTTT. It codes for CASSPSSSTGELFF. Full variable domain (rest looked up from reference TRBV7-9 and TRBJ2-2): DTGVSQNPRHKITKRGQNVTFRCDPISEHNRLYWYRQTLGQGPEFLTYFQNEAQLEKSRLLSDRFSAERPKGSFSTLEIQRTEQGDSAMYLCASSPSSSTGELFFGEGSRLTVL.

About this clonotype: A much bigger clone sits one base away, suggesting this may be a read error. The chain carries TRBV20-1 and TRBJ2-7, with D hard to call. This CDR3 has 11 amino acids. Germline V gene data show CDR1 as DFQATT and CDR2 as SNEGSKA (reference sequence). The CDR3 region has the DNA TGCACTGCTCCAGACGGGTACGAGCAGTACTTC. This encodes CTAPDGYEQYF.